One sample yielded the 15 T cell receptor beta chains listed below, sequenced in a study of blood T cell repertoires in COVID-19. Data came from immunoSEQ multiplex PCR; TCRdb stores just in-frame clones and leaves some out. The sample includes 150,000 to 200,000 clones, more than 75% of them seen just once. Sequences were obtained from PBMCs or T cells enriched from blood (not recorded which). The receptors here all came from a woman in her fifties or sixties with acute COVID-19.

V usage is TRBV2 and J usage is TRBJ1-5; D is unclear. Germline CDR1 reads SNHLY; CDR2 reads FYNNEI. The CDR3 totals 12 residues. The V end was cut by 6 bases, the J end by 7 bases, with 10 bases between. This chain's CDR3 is CASRRAPQPQHF. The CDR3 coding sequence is TGTGCCAGCAGGAGGGCGCCGCAGCCCCAGCATTTT.

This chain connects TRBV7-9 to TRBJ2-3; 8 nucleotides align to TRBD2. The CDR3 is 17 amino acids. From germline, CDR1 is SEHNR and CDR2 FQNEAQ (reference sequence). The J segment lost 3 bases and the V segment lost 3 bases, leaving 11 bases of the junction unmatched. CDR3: CASSFGRGGPSTDTQYF. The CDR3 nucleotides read TGTGCCAGCAGCTTTGGGCGCGGGGGGCCATCAACAGATACGCAGTATTTT.

The CDR3 DNA sequence: TGTGCCAGCAGGGGACAGGGCAACACCGGGGAGCTGTTTTTT. Translating gives CASRGQGNTGELFF. The chain recombines TRBV28 with TRBJ2-2; TRBD1 agrees at 9 bases. J was trimmed by 2 bases and V by 6 bases; bases with no gene match: 1. The CDR3 covers 14 residues. Germline CDR1 MDHEN, CDR2 SYDVKM.

The CDR3 sequence: CASSPQGVSNQPQHF. The DNA of the CDR3 is TGTGCCAGTAGTCCACAGGGGGTTAGCAATCAGCCCCAGCATTTT. V and J are TRBV19 and TRBJ1-5; 8 bases map to TRBD1. Germline lookup yields CDR1 LNHDA and CDR2 SQIVND (reference sequence). After removal of 5 bases from V and 0 bases from J, the junction contained 3 bases not matched to a gene. The CDR3 runs to 15 residues.

The CDR3 sequence is CASSLRLGQGLAGANTGELFF. For the CDR3, the DNA is TGTGCCAGCAGTTTAAGACTCGGACAGGGGCTAGCGGGGGCGAACACCGGGGAGCTGTTTTTT. This chain uses TRBV27 with TRBJ2-2; D may be TRBD2 (10 bases). Between the trimmed V and J ends, which lost 2 bases and 0 bases, there was a span of 25 bases. The germline gives CDR1 MNHEY, CDR2 SMNVEV (reference sequence). The CDR3 consists of 21 residues.

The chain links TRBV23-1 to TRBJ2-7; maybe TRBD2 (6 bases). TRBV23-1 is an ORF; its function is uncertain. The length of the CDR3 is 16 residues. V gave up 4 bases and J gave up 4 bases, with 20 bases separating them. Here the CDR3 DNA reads TGCGCCAGCAGTCGGTTGCCTTCGGGACTTCTATACGAGCAGTACGTC. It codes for CASSRLPSGLLYEQYV.

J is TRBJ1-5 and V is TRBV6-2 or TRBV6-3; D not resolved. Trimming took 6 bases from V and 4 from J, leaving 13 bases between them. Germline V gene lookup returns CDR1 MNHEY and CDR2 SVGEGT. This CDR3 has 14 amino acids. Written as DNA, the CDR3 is TGTGCCAGCAGCCCCCCCTTCCTTAATCAGCCCCAGCATTTT. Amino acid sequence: CASSPPFLNQPQHF.

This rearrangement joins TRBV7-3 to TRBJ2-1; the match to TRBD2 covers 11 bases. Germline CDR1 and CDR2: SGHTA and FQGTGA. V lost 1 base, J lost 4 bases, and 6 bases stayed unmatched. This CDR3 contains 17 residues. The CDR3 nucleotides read TGTGCCAGCAGCTTAAAGCCTGCTAGCGGGGGGTACAATGAGCAGTTCTTC. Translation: CASSLKPASGGYNEQFF.

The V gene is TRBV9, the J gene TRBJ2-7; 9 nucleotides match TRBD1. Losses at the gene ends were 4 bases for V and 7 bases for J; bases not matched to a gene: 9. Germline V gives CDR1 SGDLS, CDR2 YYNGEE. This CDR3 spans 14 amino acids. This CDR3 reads CASSPRDRVSEQYV. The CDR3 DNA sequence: TGTGCCAGCAGCCCGCGGGACAGGGTATCGGAGCAGTACGTC.

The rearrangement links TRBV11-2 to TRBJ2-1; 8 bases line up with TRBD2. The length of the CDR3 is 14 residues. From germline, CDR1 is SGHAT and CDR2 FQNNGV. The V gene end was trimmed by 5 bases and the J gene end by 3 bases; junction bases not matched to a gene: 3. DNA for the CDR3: TGTGCCAGCAGCGCGGGGACTAGCTACAATGAGCAGTTCTTC. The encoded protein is CASSAGTSYNEQFF.

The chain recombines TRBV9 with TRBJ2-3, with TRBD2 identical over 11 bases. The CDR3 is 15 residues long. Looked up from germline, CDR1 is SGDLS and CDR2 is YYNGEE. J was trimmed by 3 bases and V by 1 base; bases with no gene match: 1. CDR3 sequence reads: CASSVRLAGTDTQYF. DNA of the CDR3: TGTGCCAGCAGCGTAAGACTAGCGGGAACAGATACGCAGTATTTT.

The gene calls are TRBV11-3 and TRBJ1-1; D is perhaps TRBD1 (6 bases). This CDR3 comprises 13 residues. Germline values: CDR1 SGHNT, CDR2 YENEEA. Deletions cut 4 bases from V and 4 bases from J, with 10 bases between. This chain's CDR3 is CASSYRGGTEAFF. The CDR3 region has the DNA TGTGCCAGCAGCTACCGAGGGGGCACTGAAGCTTTCTTT. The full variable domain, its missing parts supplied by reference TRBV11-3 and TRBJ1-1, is EAGVVQSPRYKIIEKKQPVAFWCNPISGHNTLYWYLQNLGQGPELLIRYENEEAVDDSQLPKDRFSAERLKGVDSTLKIQPAELGDSAVYLCASSYRGGTEAFFGQGTRLTVV.

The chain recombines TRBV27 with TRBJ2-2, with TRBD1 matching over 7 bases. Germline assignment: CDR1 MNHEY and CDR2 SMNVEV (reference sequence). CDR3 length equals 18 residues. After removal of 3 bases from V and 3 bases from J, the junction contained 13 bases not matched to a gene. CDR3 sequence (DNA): TGTGCCAGCAGTTTGTCTCCTGCCGGGACAGCAGACACCGGGGAGCTGTTTTTT. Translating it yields CASSLSPAGTADTGELFF.

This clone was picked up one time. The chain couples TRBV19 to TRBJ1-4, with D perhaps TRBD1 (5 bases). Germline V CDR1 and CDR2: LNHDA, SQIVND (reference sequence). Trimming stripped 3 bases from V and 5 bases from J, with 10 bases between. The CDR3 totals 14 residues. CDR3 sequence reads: CASSMGPGNEKLFF. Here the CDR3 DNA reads TGTGCCAGTAGTATGGGGCCCGGCAATGAAAAACTGTTTTTT.

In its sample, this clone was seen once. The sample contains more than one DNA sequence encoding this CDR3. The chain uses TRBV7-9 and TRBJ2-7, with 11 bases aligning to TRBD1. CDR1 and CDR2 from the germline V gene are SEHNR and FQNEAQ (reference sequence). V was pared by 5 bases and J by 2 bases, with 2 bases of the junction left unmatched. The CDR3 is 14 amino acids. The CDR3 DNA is TGTGCCAGCAGCCTGGACAGGGGGCCCTACGAGCAGTACGTC. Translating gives CASSLDRGPYEQYV.